This TCR beta chain was retrieved from a study of CXCR3-negative and CXCR3-positive naive CD8 T cells. Study conclusions and caveats: Both naive subsets had comparably high diversity; memory CD8+ cells much lower.

Naivety in CD8+ T cells corresponded to a CD45RO-CCR7+CD27+CD95- phenotype. Notes on this clonotype: Its antigen is undetermined.

Germline loops: CDR1 MDHEN, CDR2 SYDVKM. The CDR3 is 14 amino acids. Via 5' RACE with UMI labels, TRB cDNA libraries were prepared. TCRdb reprocessed the 5' RACE reads, with one entry per CDR3 protein and no DNA. Its clone listing holds just over 40,000 distinct CDR3 sequences. The TCR originated in a human donor in good health. Some clones in this sample may be carry-over from other donors' samples. This chain links TRBV28 with TRBJ2-3. The sequenced sample was naive CXCR3- CD8+ T cells from blood. This sample's subset: CD45RO-CCR7+CD27+CD95- naive CD8+ T cells lacking CXCR3 (TNR3-). CDR3 loop: CASSLLGITDTQYF.